These 26 T cell receptor beta chains were all obtained from the same sample, sequenced in a study of blood T cells in healthy people across ages. Combining a sample-barcoded 5' primer with a J-beta primer mix, a second PCR ran for about 7 to 12 cycles. TCRdb re-called the 5' RACE reads with MiXCR, one entry per CDR3 protein. Of hundreds of thousands of distinct CDR3 sequences in the sample, over 45% were seen once. The sample taken for sequencing was blood. Receptors were obtained from a man younger than 45 in good health.

The rearrangement links TRBV4-1 to TRBJ2-1, with D possibly being TRBD1 (6 bases). Germline V lookup: CDR1 MGHRA, CDR2 YSYEKL. The CDR3 totals 14 residues. The V end was cut by 4 bases, the J end by 3 bases, with 10 bases between. The chain's CDR3 is CASSLRQDYNEQFF. DNA for the CDR3: TGCGCCAGCAGCCTCCGACAGGACTACAATGAGCAGTTCTTC.

The chain links TRBV4-1 to TRBJ1-1; D unclear. Germline CDR1 and CDR2: MGHRA and YSYEKL. The CDR3 has 15 residues. Trimming left V 0 bases short and J 1 base short, with 9 bases between. Here the CDR3 DNA reads TGCGCCAGCAGCCAAGAAGACGTCGGGAACACTGAAGCTTTCTTT. The encoded protein is CASSQEDVGNTEAFF.

The rearrangement links TRBV18 to TRBJ1-5, with D possibly being TRBD1 (5 bases). Germline V gene sequence: CDR1 KGHSH, CDR2 LQKENI. The CDR3 length is 15 residues. V was cut by 2 bases and J by 8 bases, with 16 bases left in between. The CDR3 reads CASSPSEGSGEPQHF. CDR3 in DNA: TGTGCCAGCTCACCAAGTGAGGGGAGTGGGGAGCCCCAGCATTTT.

V and J are TRBV7-9 and TRBJ1-1; D unresolved. Germline V gene lookup returns CDR1 SEHNR and CDR2 FQNEAQ (reference sequence). The CDR3 length is 15 residues. V lost 5 bases and J 0 bases, leaving 13 bases between the germline ends. CDR3 sequence: CASSRRAQVNTEAFF. For the CDR3, the DNA is TGTGCCAGCAGCCGCCGAGCCCAAGTGAACACTGAAGCTTTCTTT.

The table lists this clonotype with a few counts. The genes are TRBV6-2 or TRBV6-3 and TRBJ2-5, with D perhaps TRBD1 (6 bases). CDR1 and CDR2 from the germline V gene are MNHEY and SVGEGT. V was cut by 0 bases and J by 4 bases, with 18 bases left in between. The CDR3 totals 17 residues. CDR3 residues: CASSYSPEGVLGETQYF. The DNA of the CDR3 is TGTGCCAGCAGTTACTCCCCCGAGGGGGTCTTGGGAGAGACCCAGTACTTC.

This clonotype was counted between two and nine times. The rearrangement uses TRBV29-1 and TRBJ1-1; D unresolved. Germline V gene lookup returns CDR1 SQVTM and CDR2 ANQGSEA. The CDR3 contains 13 residues. Trimming pared 2 bases from V and 0 bases from J, leaving 7 bases between. The CDR3 region has the DNA TGCAGCGTTGAAAGCGGCATGAACACTGAAGCTTTCTTT. Protein: CSVESGMNTEAFF.

This chain links TRBV3-1 with TRBJ2-1; D might be TRBD2 (6 bases). The CDR3 totals 17 residues. CDR1 LGHDT and CDR2 YNNKEL come from the germline V gene (reference sequence). V lost 1 base and J lost 12, with 25 bases in between. This CDR3 is CASSQANQGLRGGGQFF. The CDR3 bases are TGTGCCAGCAGCCAAGCAAATCAAGGACTGCGGGGAGGTGGGCAGTTCTTC.

This chain uses TRBV11-2 with TRBJ1-4; TRBD1 might be the D (6 bases). CDR1 is SGHAT and CDR2 is FQNNGV in the germline V gene. Trimming pared 5 bases from V and 6 bases from J, leaving 13 bases between. The CDR3 loop spans 14 amino acids. DNA of the CDR3: TGTGCCAGCAGCCCCGGTTGGGGGCATGAAAAACTGTTTTTT. It yields the protein CASSPGWGHEKLFF.

This chain links TRBV3-1 with TRBJ1-1, with D perhaps TRBD1 (6 bases). The CDR3 is made up of 16 amino acids. The germline V gene encodes CDR1 LGHDT and CDR2 YNNKEL (reference sequence). Trimming pared 1 base from V and 3 bases from J, leaving 15 bases between. CDR3 residues: CASSQVSGVRDTEAFF. CDR3 in DNA: TGTGCCAGCAGCCAAGTTTCAGGGGTCCGTGACACTGAAGCTTTCTTT. Full variable domain (remainder filled in from reference TRBV3-1 and TRBJ1-1): DTAVSQTPKYLVTQMGNDKSIKCEQNLGHDTMYWYKQDSKKFLKIMFSYNNKELIINETVPNRFSPKSPDKAHLNLHINSLELGDSAVYFCASSQVSGVRDTEAFFGQGTRLTVV.

The chain uses TRBV29-1 and TRBJ2-5; the D gene is possibly TRBD2 (5 bases). Germline V CDR1 and CDR2: SQVTM, ANQGSEA. With 7 bases removed from V and 7 bases from J, the gap between germline ends came to 16 bases. CDR3 length: 12 amino acids. CDR3 coding DNA: TGCAGCGCTCCCGGACCCAGCGGGACCCAGTACTTC. Encoded protein: CSAPGPSGTQYF.

This clonotype was observed a handful of times. The chain employs TRBV4-3 and TRBJ2-7; D is undetermined. This CDR3 contains 15 residues. The germline V gene encodes CDR1 LGHNA and CDR2 YSLEER. Trimming took 0 bases from V and 0 from J, leaving 9 bases between them. The DNA for the CDR3 is TGCGCCAGCAGCCAAGATCGGCATAGCTCCTACGAGCAGTACTTC. This sequence encodes CASSQDRHSSYEQYF.

In its sample, this clonotype was seen once. V is TRBV6-2 or TRBV6-3 and J is TRBJ1-2; no reliable D call. Trimming shortened V by 2 bases and J by 3 bases, and 7 bases separated the two germline ends. In germline, CDR1 is MNHEY, CDR2 SVGEGT. The CDR3 covers 13 residues. CDR3 amino acids: CASSYGVDYGYTF. CDR3 sequence (DNA): TGTGCCAGCAGTTACGGGGTGGACTATGGCTACACCTTC.

The table lists this clonotype with a few counts. V gene TRBV29-1 combines with J gene TRBJ1-2; no definite D call. The CDR3 extends over 10 amino acids. Germline lookup yields CDR1 SQVTM and CDR2 ANQGSEA. V shed 5 bases and J shed 4 bases, with 5 bases lying between them. CDR3 DNA: TGCAGCGTTTTGGGCTATGGCTACACCTTC. Residues: CSVLGYGYTF.

This clonotype occurred a few times. The V and J genes are TRBV5-1 and TRBJ2-7; 9 bases are a match to TRBD1. The CDR3 is 14 amino acids. Trimming at V came to 6 bases and at J to 2 bases, leaving 6 bases not matched to a gene. From germline, CDR1 is SGHRS and CDR2 YFSETQ. CDR3 DNA sequence: TGCGCCAGCACGCCGGGACAGGGTGCCTACGAGCAGTACTTC. The encoded protein is CASTPGQGAYEQYF. Based on the CDR3 plus reference TRBV5-1 and TRBJ2-7, the full variable domain is KAGVTQTPRYLIKTRGQQVTLSCSPISGHRSVSWYQQTPGQGLQFLFEYFSETQRNKGNFPGRFSGRQFSNSRSEMNVSTLELGDSALYLCASTPGQGAYEQYFGPGTRLTVT.

The chain joins TRBV20-1 to TRBJ2-7, with 7 bases fitting TRBD1. The CDR3 sequence is 13 residues long. The germline gives CDR1 DFQATT, CDR2 SNEGSKA (reference sequence). Trimming took 4 bases from V and 4 from J; bases not matched to a gene: 7. The CDR3 DNA sequence: TGCAGTGCTACCGGGACAGAGAAATACGAGCAGTACTTC. It codes for CSATGTEKYEQYF.

This rearrangement joins TRBV6-1 to TRBJ1-4; D gene ambiguous. Germline-derived CDR1 and CDR2 are MNHNS and SASEGT. With 6 bases removed from V and 3 bases from J, the gap between germline ends came to 23 bases. The CDR3 runs 18 residues. DNA for the CDR3: TGTGCCAGCAGAACGAACCGGGCCATAGAGAATGCTAATGAAAAACTGTTTTTT. Protein: CASRTNRAIENANEKLFF.

The rearrangement joins TRBV10-1 to TRBJ2-5; D unclear. Between the trimmed V and J ends, which lost 0 bases and 4 bases, there was a span of 9 bases. CDR3 length: 14 amino acids. Germline CDR1 and CDR2: WNHNN and SYGVQD (reference sequence). The CDR3 loop is CASSESVGSETQYF. CDR3 nucleotides: TGCGCCAGCAGTGAGTCTGTCGGTTCAGAGACCCAGTACTTC.

V is TRBV5-1 and J is TRBJ2-3; D gene uncertain. V lost 4 bases, J lost 5 bases, and 11 bases lay in between. The CDR3 contains 13 residues. Germline V gene lookup returns CDR1 SGHRS and CDR2 YFSETQ. The CDR3 bases are TGCGCCAGCAGCCACAGACCGGAAGATACGCAGTATTTT. This gives the protein CASSHRPEDTQYF. Supplemented by reference TRBV5-1 and TRBJ2-3, the full variable domain reads KAGVTQTPRYLIKTRGQQVTLSCSPISGHRSVSWYQQTPGQGLQFLFEYFSETQRNKGNFPGRFSGRQFSNSRSEMNVSTLELGDSALYLCASSHRPEDTQYFGPGTRLTVL.

V is TRBV12-3 or TRBV12-4 and J is TRBJ2-7; 7 positions agree with TRBD2. The J call may be in error: the DNA end matches TRBJ2-4 better. The CDR3 length is 14 residues. CDR3 nucleotide sequence: TGTGCCAGCAGCCCCGGACGGGGGGTCCACATTCAGTACTTC. Translation: CASSPGRGVHIQYF.

This clonotype has only a few counts. For the CDR3, the DNA is TGCAGCGTTGAGATTGCGGGAGCCGATACGCAGTATTTT. As protein: CSVEIAGADTQYF. V is TRBV29-1 and J is TRBJ2-3; 7 positions match TRBD2. Germline CDR1 SQVTM, CDR2 ANQGSEA. This CDR3 has 13 residues. V shed 3 bases and J 6 bases; nucleotides not matched to a gene: 6.

The chain has TRBV20-1 and TRBJ2-7, with 10 nucleotides matching TRBD2. Germline V CDR1 and CDR2: DFQATT, SNEGSKA (reference sequence). The CDR3 extends over 16 amino acids. CDR3 coding DNA: TGCAGCGCCCCACGGGGGGGGACTAGCGACGCCTACGAGCAGTACTTC. This encodes CSAPRGGTSDAYEQYF.

The J gene is TRBJ1-5, the V gene TRBV6-2 or TRBV6-3; D is perhaps TRBD1 (6 bases). Deletions cut 8 bases from V and 2 bases from J, with 13 bases between. This CDR3 contains 14 residues. In germline, CDR1 is MNHEY, CDR2 SVGEGT. The CDR3 region is CASGKRQGNQPQHF. CDR3 coding DNA: TGTGCCAGCGGGAAGAGACAGGGCAATCAGCCCCAGCATTTT.

This clonotype was recorded once. J is TRBJ2-6 and V is TRBV2; 8 bases line up with TRBD1. CDR3 length: 18 residues. V lost 3 bases, J lost 0 bases, and 7 bases stayed unmatched. The germline V gene encodes CDR1 SNHLY and CDR2 FYNNEI. CDR3 loop: CASSDSRTGSSGANVLTF. The CDR3 bases are TGTGCCAGCAGTGACTCCCGGACAGGGAGCTCTGGGGCCAACGTCCTGACTTTC.

The chain carries TRBV27 and TRBJ1-4, with TRBD1 matching 9 bases. With V trimmed by 9 bases and J by 6 bases, 8 bases remained unmatched. Per the germline V gene, CDR1 is MNHEY and CDR2 is SMNVEV (reference sequence). This CDR3 has 14 residues. CDR3 sequence reads: CARGGQGRYEKLFF. The CDR3 DNA reads as TGTGCCAGGGGGGGACAGGGCAGGTATGAAAAACTGTTTTTT.

This chain connects TRBV27 to TRBJ2-7; D may be TRBD1 (5 bases). The CDR3 extends over 15 amino acids. Trimming stripped 3 bases from V and 0 bases from J, with 12 bases between. In germline, CDR1 is MNHEY, CDR2 SMNVEV (reference sequence). CDR3 region: CASSFNRRSSYEQYF. For the CDR3, the DNA is TGTGCCAGCAGTTTTAACAGGCGAAGCTCCTACGAGCAGTACTTC.

The chain couples TRBV28 to TRBJ2-6; 7 bases agree with TRBD1. Germline CDR1 reads MDHEN; CDR2 reads SYDVKM. The V segment lost 6 bases and the J segment 0 bases; nucleotides outside the gene matches: 8. The CDR3 spans 17 residues. Here the CDR3 DNA reads TGTGCCAGCAGGGAGACAGGGCATAGCTCTGGGGCCAACGTCCTGACTTTC. Protein: CASRETGHSSGANVLTF.